Sequencing of this TCR beta chain was carried out in a study of T cells in Graves' hyperthyroidism and ophthalmopathy (dated by TCRdb to between 2019 and 2020). Some background on the complete study: Peripheral blood was sampled at the time of initial diagnosis, prior to any treatment. A discovery cohort of about a hundred patients, approximately 45 with Graves' ophthalmopathy and 57 with stable Graves' hyperthyroidism, was used to find distinguishing TCR V-J signatures. Prospective prediction of ophthalmopathy was tested in an independent validation cohort consisting of 18 to 20 hyperthyroidism patients and around 16 patients who later progressed to ophthalmopathy. The approximately 90 discovery patients were randomly split 7:3 into training and test sets. Thyroid tissue and blood T-cell repertoires from several Graves' hyperthyroidism patients were also compared in the study. Following sampling, methimazole starting at 30 mg daily was given to hyperthyroidism patients, and high-dose intravenous methylprednisolone was given to ophthalmopathy patients. The paper reports TCR Vbeta CDR3 sequencing of approximately 140 peripheral blood samples: around 45 ophthalmopathy, approximately 74 hyperthyroidism and around 17 progressor patients.

Amplification of TCR beta CDR3 regions was carried out from RNA transcripts. The first round of RT-PCR for the TCR CDR3 was performed with the HTBI primer set and the Qiagen OneStep RT-PCR kit. Libraries were constructed in a second round of multiplex PCR, after which size selection and purification were carried out. The libraries were sequenced on an Illumina HiSeq2000 using paired-end 100 bp reads. The source study handled its data this way. Raw data were processed with SOAPnuke, discarding reads with adapters, uncalled bases, mean Phred below 15, or no exact constant-primer or identifier match. COPE v1.2.5 was used to merge high-quality paired reads, and clonotypes were defined as unique nucleotide sequences. MiTCR v1.1 was used to align the clonotypes against IMGT TRBV, TRBD and TRBJ reference segments. The analysis included only V-J combinations with a frequency above 0.0001, which together covered 99% to 99.2% of the repertoires. The TCS score was defined as the ratio of F50 (clonal expansion) to E x V (chaos), calculated using BLOSUM62-based TCRdist between CDR3 peptides within each V-J. Welch's t-statistics and random forest reduced roughly 540 V-J features to 10 to 15, which were used in a naive Bayes classifier (R e1071). TCRdb trimmed the raw reads at Q25, called clones with MiXCR and kept productive beta chains. All rows with the same CDR3 protein become a single entry with the most common DNA and genes. None of the V and J calls come from the authors' own analysis; TCRdb made them. The sample includes 490,000 or so distinct CDR3 sequences, with around 20% observed a single time. About 50% of the sample lies in the top ten.

The germline V gene (reference sequence) supplies CDR1 MNHEY and CDR2 SMNVEV. The CDR3 spans 13 residues, from the cysteine through the phenylalanine. Only the CDR3 part of the read is kept: 39 bases, read in frame from the first base. The germline ends are 10 bases apart after V is trimmed by 0 bases and J by 10 bases. The investigation overall reported the following: During validation, the model predicted progression to ophthalmopathy a median of approximately 6.5 months ahead of onset, with just under 71% sensitivity and around 73% specificity. Most expanded thyroid clonotypes (frequency above 0.001) were also found in blood, which suggests that blood repertoires may mirror thyroid immune responses. Sample size was not statistically predetermined, and investigators were not blinded to group allocation. A 13 V-J signature model separated ophthalmopathy from stable hyperthyroidism, with about 90% sensitivity and 81% to 82% specificity in cross-validation and 80%/75% in testing.

Ophthalmopathy patients had moderately to severely active disease, with a Clinical Activity Score of 3 or more, a NOSPECS grade of 4 or more, and a disease duration of less than 3 months. Exclusion was applied to patients with uncontrolled infections, other autoimmune diseases, pregnancy or lactation. Diagnoses were based on clinical symptoms, serum thyroxine and TRAb, thyroid ultrasound and orbital computed tomography. PBMCs were isolated from about 10 ml of fresh peripheral blood by Ficoll-Paque density gradient centrifugation. Total RNA was extracted with Trizol reagent, and quality was checked on an Agilent 2100 Bioanalyzer. As concerns this clonotype: This clone's antigen is unknown. No clone much larger than this one lies a single base away; base qualities are absent.

The receptor comes from a man aged 40-49 years with Graves' ophthalmopathy. The sequence links TRBV27 to TRBJ2-1; the D gene remains uncertain. The sample taken for sequencing was blood. The DNA sequence is as follows: TGTGCCAGCAGTTTATCAGGGATACCGGAGCAGTTCTTC. Translation gives CASSLSGIPEQFF.